The sequence of this T cell receptor (beta chain) was determined in a study of T cells in Graves' hyperthyroidism and ophthalmopathy. The CDR3 regions of TCR beta were amplified from RNA transcripts. The HTBI primer set was used in a first-round RT-PCR of the TCR CDR3. Using its own MiXCR run on the multiplex PCR reads, TCRdb lists one record per CDR3 protein. In the table there are about 500,000 distinct CDR3 sequences, approximately 48% of which are singletons. This CDR3 region has 12 residues. V lost 7 bases and J lost 4; bases outside the gene matches: 6. Germline-derived CDR1 and CDR2 are SQVTM and ANQGSEA.

The source is an adult woman with Graves' disease, either hyperthyroidism or ophthalmopathy (not recorded which). Input material: peripheral blood or thyroid tissue (not recorded which). The chain joins TRBV29-1 to TRBJ1-2, with 7 bases identical to TRBD1. Here the CDR3 reads CSGGTAFYGYTF. The CDR3 DNA sequence: TGCAGCGGGGGGACAGCCTTCTATGGCTACACCTTC.